Shown below are 15 T cell receptor beta chains from a single sample sequenced in a study of CD8 T cells in ankylosing spondylitis (dated by TCRdb to about 2017). The paper as a whole reports these results and caveats: Blood from ankylosing spondylitis patients appeared to be characterized by a TCR beta motif made up of several highly homologous amino acid variants.

The library was prepared using 5' RACE. Instrument on record: Illumina HiSeq 2500. TCRdb ran its own pipeline on the public reads, namely fastp trimming at Q25 and MiXCR clone calling, and kept in-frame beta chains. Every entry covers one CDR3 protein and lists the most common genes and DNA from its rows. The sample table lists hundreds of thousands of distinct CDR3 sequences, about 12% of them with a count of one. The ten top clones hold 6.5% to 7% of the sample. Which antigens these TCRs recognize remains unknown. The specimen sequenced was blood, either unsorted or a sorted T cell fraction (not recorded which). Receptors were obtained from a male donor with ankylosing spondylitis.

CDR3 residues: CASSLGGGGDTQYF. The CDR3 DNA is TGTGCCAGCAGTCTGGGAGGGGGCGGAGATACGCAGTATTTT. V usage is TRBV27 and J usage is TRBJ2-3, with D perhaps being TRBD1 or TRBD2 (7 bases each). Trimming shortened V by 5 bases and J by 5 bases, and 14 bases separated the two germline ends. Germline V lookup: CDR1 MNHEY, CDR2 SMNVEV (reference sequence). CDR3 length equals 14 residues.

About this clonotype: This could be a read error, since a much larger clone is one nucleotide away. As DNA, the CDR3 is TGTGCCAGCAGCATCAGGGCTATCGGGAGCTATGAGCAGTTCTTC. It specifies CASSIRAIGSYEQFF. The chain couples TRBV7-2 to TRBJ2-1, with D possibly being TRBD2 (6 bases). CDR3 length: 15 residues. The V end lost 5 bases, the J end lost 8 bases, and 19 bases lay between the germline ends. Germline V gene sequence: CDR1 SGHTA, CDR2 FQGNSA. The full variable domain, with the rest looked up from reference TRBV7-2 and TRBJ2-1, is GAGVSQSPSNKVTEKGKDVELRCDPISGHTALYWYRQSLGQGLEFLIYFQGNSAPDKSGLPSDRFSAERTGGSVSTLTIQRTQQEDSAVYLCASSIRAIGSYEQFFGPGTRLTVL.

V gene TRBV5-1 combines with J gene TRBJ1-1; D gene ambiguous. Deletions cut 2 bases from V and 3 bases from J, with 8 bases between. The CDR3 has 13 residues. CDR1 is SGHRS and CDR2 is YFSETQ in the germline V gene. CDR3 DNA: TGCGCCAGCAGCTTCTCCTTAGACACTGAAGCTTTCTTT. It encodes CASSFSLDTEAFF.

The genes are TRBV12-3 or TRBV12-4 and TRBJ2-7; 11 positions match TRBD1. This CDR3 comprises 15 residues. The V gene end was trimmed by 7 bases and the J gene end by 4 bases; junction bases not matched to a gene: 9. In DNA, the CDR3 is TGTGCCAGCACCCCAGGGACAGGGGGGGGGTACGAGCAGTACTTC. Amino acids: CASTPGTGGGYEQYF.

This clonotype occurred a few times. This chain links TRBV12-3 or TRBV12-4 with TRBJ2-3; 7 bases agree with TRBD2. The junction had 13 bases not matched to a gene; V was cut back by 1 base and J by 0 bases. This CDR3 contains 19 residues. The CDR3 DNA reads as TGTGCCAGCAGTTTAGTCCCTTCCAAGAGCGGGGCAAGCACAGATACGCAGTATTTT. Translation gives CASSLVPSKSGASTDTQYF.

This clonotype was picked up many times. Germline and junction disagree at one end, which may indicate a read error. The chain joins TRBV24-1 to TRBJ2-1, with 10 bases matching TRBD2. This CDR3 spans 15 amino acids. CDR1 is KGHDR and CDR2 is SFDVKD in the germline V gene. CDR3: CATSDPSGSENAQFF. As DNA, the CDR3 is TGTGCCACCAGTGACCCTAGCGGGAGCGAGAATGCGCAGTTCTTC.

This clonotype was recorded a few times. The genes are TRBV5-1 and TRBJ2-1; maybe TRBD2 (5 bases). The CDR3 consists of 15 residues. Trimming took 0 bases from V and 8 from J, leaving 15 bases between them. CDR1 SGHRS and CDR2 YFSETQ come from the germline V gene. The CDR3, as DNA: TGCGCCAGCAGCTTGGCTAGGGAGAGGTTGGATGAGCAGTTCTTC. Translated: CASSLARERLDEQFF.

This clonotype was seen only a few times. The rearrangement joins TRBV30 to TRBJ1-4; D is unresolved. Between the trimmed V and J ends, which lost 0 bases and 4 bases, there was a span of 6 bases. The CDR3 spans 13 residues. Germline V gene lookup returns CDR1 GTSNPN and CDR2 SVGIG (reference sequence). As DNA, the CDR3 is TGTGCCTGGAGTGTTCCCCTTAATGAAAAACTGTTTTTT. It yields the protein CAWSVPLNEKLFF.

V and J are TRBV20-1 and TRBJ2-7, with D hard to call. Trimming pared 4 bases from V and 3 bases from J, leaving 7 bases between. Germline V gene sequence: CDR1 DFQATT, CDR2 SNEGSKA (reference sequence). The CDR3 runs to 11 residues. The CDR3 reads CSAKRGYEQYV. The CDR3 DNA sequence: TGCAGTGCTAAGAGAGGCTACGAGCAGTACGTC.

The V and J genes are TRBV4-1 and TRBJ2-3; 12 bases are shared with TRBD2. CDR1 and CDR2 from the germline V gene are MGHRA and YSYEKL. The CDR3 length is 18 residues. V shed 4 bases, J shed 0 bases, and the junction held 8 bases outside the gene matches. In DNA, the CDR3 is TGCGCCAGCAGCCGTGAGACTAGCGGGAGTTGGAGCACAGATACGCAGTATTTT. It encodes CASSRETSGSWSTDTQYF.

This clonotype was seen repeatedly, ten times or more. V and J are TRBV12-3 or TRBV12-4 and TRBJ2-7; 10 bases fit TRBD2. Losses at the gene ends were 3 bases for V and 6 bases for J; bases not matched to a gene: 5. The CDR3 is 14 residues long. Here the CDR3 DNA reads TGTGCCAGCAGTTTGCTAGCGGGAGTTGGCGAGCAGTACTTC. Protein product: CASSLLAGVGEQYF.

A few counts support this clonotype. This chain's CDR3 is CAWTSTYNEQFF. The CDR3, as DNA: TGTGCCTGGACTAGCACCTACAATGAGCAGTTCTTC. The genes are TRBV30 and TRBJ2-1; D is possibly TRBD2 (5 bases). V lost 4 bases to trimming and J lost 2 bases, with 6 bases between them. Germline V gives CDR1 GTSNPN, CDR2 SVGIG (reference sequence). The CDR3 runs 12 residues. The complete variable domain, with remaining parts taken from reference TRBV30 and TRBJ2-1, reads SQTIHQWPATLVQPVGSPLSLECTVEGTSNPNLYWYRQAAGRGLQLLFYSVGIGQISSEVPQNLSASRPQDRQFILSSKKLLLSDSGFYLCAWTSTYNEQFFGPGTRLTVL.

This clonotype was observed a few times. This rearrangement joins TRBV20-1 to TRBJ2-5, with 9 bases matching TRBD2. The germline gives CDR1 DFQATT, CDR2 SNEGSKA (reference sequence). The CDR3 extends over 15 amino acids. V dropped 1 base and J dropped 0; count of bases not matched to a gene: 3. The CDR3 DNA sequence: TGCAGTGCTAGAGGCGGGAGGGCTAACCAAGAGACCCAGTACTTC. It encodes CSARGGRANQETQYF.

The rearrangement uses TRBV20-1 and TRBJ1-1; no clear D. CDR3 length: 11 residues. V lost 6 bases to trimming and J lost 1 base, with 6 bases between them. The V gene's germline CDR1 is DFQATT and CDR2 SNEGSKA (reference sequence). CDR3 residues: CSATQNTEAFF. As DNA, the CDR3 is TGCAGTGCCACCCAGAACACTGAAGCTTTCTTT.

This clonotype came up many times. The chain uses TRBV5-1 and TRBJ1-5; no clear D gene. Germline CDR1 SGHRS, CDR2 YFSETQ. Trimming shortened V by 0 bases and J by 4 bases, and 11 bases separated the two germline ends. The CDR3 covers 15 residues. The CDR3 DNA follows: TGCGCCAGCAGCTTGGCTTTCGGCAGAAATCAGCCCCAGCATTTT. This codes for CASSLAFGRNQPQHF.